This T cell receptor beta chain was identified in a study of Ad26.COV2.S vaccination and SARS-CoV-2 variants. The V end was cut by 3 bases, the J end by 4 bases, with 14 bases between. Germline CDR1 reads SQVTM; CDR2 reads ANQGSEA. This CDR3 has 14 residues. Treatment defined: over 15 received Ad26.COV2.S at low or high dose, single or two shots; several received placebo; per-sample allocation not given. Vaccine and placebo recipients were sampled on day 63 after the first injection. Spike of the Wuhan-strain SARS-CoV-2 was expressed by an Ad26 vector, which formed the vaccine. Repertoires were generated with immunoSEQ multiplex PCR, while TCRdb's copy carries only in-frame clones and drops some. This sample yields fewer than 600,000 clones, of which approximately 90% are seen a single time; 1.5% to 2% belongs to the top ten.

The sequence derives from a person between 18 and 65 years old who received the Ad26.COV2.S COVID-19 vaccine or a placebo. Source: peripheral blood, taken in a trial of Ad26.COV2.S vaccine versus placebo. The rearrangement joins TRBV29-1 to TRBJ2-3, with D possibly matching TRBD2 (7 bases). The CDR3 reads CSVDPGEGADTQYF. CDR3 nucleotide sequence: TGCAGCGTTGATCCCGGGGAGGGGGCAGATACGCAGTATTTT.